Following are 6 T cell receptor beta chains from one sample sequenced in a study of beta chain features in type 1 diabetes. These TCRs' antigens remain unknown. Every isolated RNA sample was fully reverse transcribed, so sequencing captured expressed TCRB transcripts. Measured with immunoSEQ multiplex PCR; TCRdb has only the in-frame clones, and not every one. Of approximately 160,000 clones in the sample, 10% were seen once. Study results and limitations: Type 1 diabetes patients showed a moderate but significant shortening of TCRB CDR3s in all four CD4+ subsets.

The sequencing input was central memory CD4+ T cells from blood. Source of these receptors: a man younger than 40 with type 1 diabetes.

The chain joins TRBV7-9 to TRBJ2-1; the D is unclear. CDR1 SEHNR and CDR2 FQNEAQ come from the germline V gene (reference sequence). V was pared by 1 base and J by 10 bases, with 8 bases between. The CDR3 extends over 12 amino acids. The CDR3 spells CASSLGIAEQFF. The CDR3 bases are TGTGCCAGCAGCTTAGGAATTGCGGAGCAGTTCTTC.

The CDR3 region is CASSLRRENSPLHF. CDR3 nucleotides: TGCGCCAGCAGCCTCCGACGGGAGAATTCACCCCTCCACTTT. This chain uses TRBV4-3 with TRBJ1-6; the D is unclear. The CDR3 spans 14 residues. V dropped 4 bases and J dropped 7 bases, with 11 bases sitting between them. CDR1 and CDR2 from the germline V gene are LGHNA and YSLEER.

The chain couples TRBV7-9 to TRBJ2-7; TRBD2 matches at 9 bases. The germline CDR1 and CDR2 sequences are SEHNR and FQNEAQ (reference sequence). The CDR3 contains 15 residues. V shed 5 bases and J 1 base; nucleotides not matched to a gene: 6. CDR3 in amino acids: CASSPTGLASYEQYF. For the CDR3, the DNA is TGTGCCAGCAGCCCTACGGGACTAGCTTCCTACGAGCAGTACTTC. The variable domain in full, with the rest retrieved from reference TRBV7-9 and TRBJ2-7, is DTGVSQNPRHKITKRGQNVTFRCDPISEHNRLYWYRQTLGQGPEFLTYFQNEAQLEKSRLLSDRFSAERPKGSFSTLEIQRTEQGDSAMYLCASSPTGLASYEQYFGPGTRLTVT.

This clone came up a few times. V gene TRBV30 combines with J gene TRBJ2-5, with D possibly TRBD1 on 6 matching bases. Germline CDR1 reads GTSNPN; CDR2 reads SVGIG (reference sequence). V lost 8 bases to trimming and J lost 1 base, with 11 bases between them. This CDR3 has 12 residues. DNA for the CDR3: TGTGCCGTAACCAGGGGCCAAGAGACCCAGTACTTC. It codes for CAVTRGQETQYF.

This clone was seen a handful of times. J is TRBJ2-1 and V is TRBV2; possible D gene TRBD1, 6 bases. Germline assignment: CDR1 SNHLY and CDR2 FYNNEI. The CDR3 is 14 amino acids. V lost 9 bases to trimming and J lost 0 bases, with 12 bases between them. The chain's CDR3 is CASHRASSYNEQFF. For the CDR3, the DNA is TGTGCCAGTCACAGGGCGAGCTCCTACAATGAGCAGTTCTTC.

The rearrangement links TRBV5-4 to TRBJ2-5; 9 bases align to TRBD1. J was trimmed by 7 bases and V by 1 base; bases with no gene match: 8. Germline V lookup: CDR1 SGHNT, CDR2 YYREEE (reference sequence). This CDR3 contains 15 residues. The CDR3 nucleotides are TGTGCCAGCAGCTTGTGGACAGGGGACATCGGGACCCAGTACTTC. It is translated as CASSLWTGDIGTQYF.